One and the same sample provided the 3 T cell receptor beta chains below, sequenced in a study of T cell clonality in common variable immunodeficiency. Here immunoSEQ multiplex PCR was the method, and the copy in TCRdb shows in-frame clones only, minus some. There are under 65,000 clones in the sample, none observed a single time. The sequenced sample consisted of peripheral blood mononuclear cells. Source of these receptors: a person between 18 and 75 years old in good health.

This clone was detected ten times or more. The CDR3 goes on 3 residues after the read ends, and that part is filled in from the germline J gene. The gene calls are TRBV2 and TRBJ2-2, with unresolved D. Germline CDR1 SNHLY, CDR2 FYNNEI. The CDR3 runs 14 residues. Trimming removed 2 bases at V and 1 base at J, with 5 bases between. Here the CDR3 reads CASSELVNTGELFF. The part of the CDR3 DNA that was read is TGTGCCAGCAGTGAACTAGTGAACACCGGGGAG.

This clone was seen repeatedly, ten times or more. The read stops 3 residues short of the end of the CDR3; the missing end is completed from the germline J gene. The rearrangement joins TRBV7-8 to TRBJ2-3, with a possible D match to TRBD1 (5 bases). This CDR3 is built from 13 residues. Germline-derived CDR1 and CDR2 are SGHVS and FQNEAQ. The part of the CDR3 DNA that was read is TGTGCCAGCAGCCCCCCCATAGACAGTTCG. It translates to CASSPPIDSS. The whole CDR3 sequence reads CASSPPIDSSQYF.

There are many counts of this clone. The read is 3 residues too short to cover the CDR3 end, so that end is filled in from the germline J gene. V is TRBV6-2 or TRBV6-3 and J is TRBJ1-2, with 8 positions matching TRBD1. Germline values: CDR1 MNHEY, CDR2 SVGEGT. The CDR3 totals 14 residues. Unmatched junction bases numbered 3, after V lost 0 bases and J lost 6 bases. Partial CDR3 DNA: TGTGCCAGCAGTTACTCATCAGGGGGCGATGGC. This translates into CASSYSSGGDG. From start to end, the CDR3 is CASSYSSGGDGYTF.